Following are 5 T cell receptor beta chains from one sample sequenced in a study of T cells in Graves' hyperthyroidism and ophthalmopathy. Amplification of TCR beta CDR3 regions was performed using RNA transcripts as template. HTBI primers were the set used in a first-round RT-PCR of the TCR CDR3. TCRdb re-analysed the multiplex PCR reads in MiXCR, keeping a single row per CDR3 protein. Of 500,000 to 800,000 distinct CDR3 sequences in the sample, approximately 15% are singletons; the top ten hold roughly an eighth. The sample comprised blood. The receptors were sampled from a woman aged 45-60 years with Graves' ophthalmopathy.

As to this clonotype: The germline gene is not matched at one end of the junction; a read error may be the cause. The genes are TRBV15 and TRBJ2-1; the match to TRBD2 covers 9 bases. Germline values: CDR1 LNHNV, CDR2 YYDKDF (reference sequence). CDR3 length: 15 residues. CDR3: CTTSKWREGQNEQFF. Written as DNA, the CDR3 is TGTACCACCAGCAAATGGCGGGAGGGCCAGAATGAGCAGTTCTTC.

This clonotype was observed many times. The chain uses TRBV6-1 and TRBJ2-7; the match to TRBD1 covers 7 bases. The germline V gene encodes CDR1 MNHNS and CDR2 SASEGT. CDR3 length equals 15 residues. The V and J ends lost 5 bases and 3 bases, in that order; junction bases with no gene match: 10. The CDR3 loop reads CASSKTDRVDYEQYF. The CDR3 nucleotides read TGTGCCAGCAGTAAAACCGACAGGGTTGACTACGAGCAGTACTTC.

This chain links TRBV28 with TRBJ2-1; D perhaps matches TRBD2 (6 bases). Germline V gene lookup returns CDR1 MDHEN and CDR2 SYDVKM. This CDR3 comprises 14 residues. Trimming left V 8 bases short and J 0 bases short, with 11 bases between. This CDR3 is CASGTLSSYNEQFF. The CDR3 DNA follows: TGTGCCAGCGGGACTCTGAGCTCCTACAATGAGCAGTTCTTC.

At least ten counts were recorded for this clonotype. The chain employs TRBV7-8 and TRBJ2-6; a possible D gene is TRBD1 (7 bases). Germline CDR1 is SGHVS and CDR2 is FQNEAQ. The CDR3 runs to 14 residues. Trimming cost V 7 bases and J 3 bases, with 10 bases left between them. CDR3 region: CASNQGGGANVLTF. The CDR3 DNA sequence: TGTGCCAGCAACCAGGGGGGTGGGGCCAACGTCCTGACTTTC.

This clonotype has only a few counts. The chain employs TRBV19 and TRBJ2-6, with a possible D match to TRBD1 (6 bases). V was trimmed by 6 bases and J by 3 bases, leaving 15 bases between them. The CDR3 loop spans 16 amino acids. Germline V gives CDR1 LNHDA, CDR2 SQIVND (reference sequence). Written as DNA, the CDR3 is TGTGCCAGTAGCCTAATAGGGGGTGGTGGGGCCAACGTCCTGACTTTC. Amino acid sequence: CASSLIGGGGANVLTF. Full variable domain (missing parts from reference TRBV19 and TRBJ2-6): DGGITQSPKYLFRKEGQNVTLSCEQNLNHDAMYWYRQDPGQGLRLIYYSQIVNDFQKGDIAEGYSVSREKKESFPLTVTSAQKNPTAFYLCASSLIGGGGANVLTFGAGSRLTVL.